The present entry profiles one T cell receptor (beta chain) with its context. What it binds is unknown. The CDR3 loop spans 13 amino acids. J lost 5 bases, V lost 6 bases, and 5 bases had no gene match. Germline-derived CDR1 and CDR2 are LNHDA and SQIVND (reference sequence). The record originates from a study of cytomegalovirus exposure and HLA in healthy donors. Primers for the PCR totalled 60 Vbeta and 13 Jbeta. Some clones are missing from TCRdb's copy, which holds only in-frame ones; the method was immunoSEQ multiplex PCR. The sample carries hundreds of thousands of clones, roughly 87% recorded once. General study results and limits: A list of 164 TCR beta chains associated with cytomegalovirus was given. TCR beta V segments were, for the most part, productive about 87% or about 30% of the time in an earlier analysis.

The sequenced sample consisted of PBMCs. The V and J genes are TRBV19 and TRBJ2-7; TRBD2 aligns across 9 bases. The sequence was obtained from a man aged 35 to 55 in good health and CMV-seropositive. This CDR3 reads CASSLAGSDEQYV. Here the CDR3 DNA reads TGTGCCAGTAGCCTAGCGGGGAGTGACGAGCAGTACGTC.